A selection of T cell receptor beta chains follows, all from one sample in a study of shared clonotypes between healthy human individuals. Repertoires were generated with immunoSEQ multiplex PCR, while TCRdb's copy carries only in-frame clones and drops some. Of about 2.5 million clones detected, approximately 90% appear once; the ten largest clones hold 0.37%. The specimen sequenced was naive CD4+ T cells from PBMCs. The receptors originated from a man between 18 and 35 years old in good health. Some clones in this sample may be carry-over from other donors' samples. Both conserved end residues are part of each CDR3. Fields, in order: clone size, CDR3 length, D gene, V gene, J gene, CDR3 DNA, CDR3 protein. D genes are given only for firm matches. Clone size is given for some rows only: seen once, a few or many times, or a class if the clone is expanded.

clone_size: -
cdr3_length: 17
d_call: TRBD1
v_call: TRBV11-2
j_call: TRBJ1-4
cdr3_nt: TGTGCCAGCAGCTTTGGACAGGCCTCAGCAACTAATGAAAAACTGTTTTTT
cdr3_aa: CASSFGQASATNEKLFF

clone_size: -
cdr3_length: 15
d_call: TRBD2
v_call: TRBV7-2
j_call: TRBJ2-7
cdr3_nt: TGTGCCAGCAGTCCCACAGGACTAGCGGGAGTCGAGCAGTACTTC
cdr3_aa: CASSPTGLAGVEQYF

clone_size: -
cdr3_length: 14
d_call: -
v_call: TRBV28
j_call: TRBJ1-3
cdr3_nt: TGTGCCAGCAGTCTAGGGGTGCCAGGAAACACCATATATTTT
cdr3_aa: CASSLGVPGNTIYF

clone_size: -
cdr3_length: 15
d_call: TRBD2
v_call: TRBV18
j_call: TRBJ2-7
cdr3_nt: TGTGCCAGCTCACCTGCTAGCGGGAGTTCCTACGAGCAGTACTTC
cdr3_aa: CASSPASGSSYEQYF

clone_size: -
cdr3_length: 15
d_call: -
v_call: TRBV11-2
j_call: TRBJ1-6
cdr3_nt: TGTGCCAGCAGCTTAGTGGGGATCCCTAATTCACCCCTCCACTTT
cdr3_aa: CASSLVGIPNSPLHF

clone_size: -
cdr3_length: 15
d_call: -
v_call: TRBV5-6
j_call: TRBJ1-3
cdr3_nt: TGTGCCAGCAGCTTGACCGGGACAACTGGAAACACCATATATTTT
cdr3_aa: CASSLTGTTGNTIYF

clone_size: -
cdr3_length: 14
d_call: -
v_call: TRBV2
j_call: TRBJ2-4
cdr3_nt: TGTGCCAGCAGAACGGACTTAGCCAAAAACATTCAGTACTTC
cdr3_aa: CASRTDLAKNIQYF

clone_size: -
cdr3_length: 16
d_call: -
v_call: TRBV4-1
j_call: TRBJ1-2
cdr3_nt: TGCGCCAGCAGCCAAGGGGGTATCTTGACCGACTATGGCTACACCTTC
cdr3_aa: CASSQGGILTDYGYTF

clone_size: -
cdr3_length: 13
d_call: -
v_call: TRBV21-1
j_call: TRBJ1-1
cdr3_nt: TGTGCCAGCAGCCCCTCGGACGGCCCAGAAGCTTTCTTT
cdr3_aa: CASSPSDGPEAFF

clone_size: -
cdr3_length: 16
d_call: TRBD2
v_call: TRBV7-9
j_call: TRBJ2-3
cdr3_nt: TGTGCCAGCAGCTTGGTAGCGGGAGGAGCCACAGATACGCAGTATTTT
cdr3_aa: CASSLVAGGATDTQYF

clone_size: -
cdr3_length: 15
d_call: TRBD2
v_call: TRBV5-1
j_call: TRBJ2-7
cdr3_nt: TGCGCCAGCAGCCCACTAGCGGGAGAGACGGGAGAGCAGTACTTC
cdr3_aa: CASSPLAGETGEQYF

clone_size: once
cdr3_length: 16
d_call: -
v_call: TRBV5-1
j_call: TRBJ2-6
cdr3_nt: TGCGCCAGCAGCATCCCGCTGAGCTCTGGGGCCAACGTCCTGACTTTC
cdr3_aa: CASSIPLSSGANVLTF

clone_size: -
cdr3_length: 14
d_call: -
v_call: TRBV5-1
j_call: TRBJ2-4
cdr3_nt: TGCGCCAGCAGCTTGGGAGGGGCCAAAAACATTCAGTACTTC
cdr3_aa: CASSLGGAKNIQYF

clone_size: -
cdr3_length: 13
d_call: -
v_call: TRBV7-9
j_call: TRBJ1-2
cdr3_nt: TGTGCCAGCAGCGGATCCGGGGAAGGTGGCTACACCTTC
cdr3_aa: CASSGSGEGGYTF

clone_size: -
cdr3_length: 18
d_call: -
v_call: TRBV4-1
j_call: TRBJ2-1
cdr3_nt: TGCGCCAGCAGCCAAGCCCACGGAGGGCCGCCCCTCTACAATGAGCAGTTCTTC
cdr3_aa: CASSQAHGGPPLYNEQFF

clone_size: -
cdr3_length: 14
d_call: TRBD1
v_call: TRBV10-3
j_call: TRBJ2-4
cdr3_nt: TGTGCCATCAGTGAAAACAGGGGGGAAAACATTCAGTACTTC
cdr3_aa: CAISENRGENIQYF

clone_size: -
cdr3_length: 13
d_call: -
v_call: TRBV5-4
j_call: TRBJ1-5
cdr3_nt: TGTGCCAGCAGCGAGGACAGAGATCAGCCCCAGCATTTT
cdr3_aa: CASSEDRDQPQHF

clone_size: -
cdr3_length: 14
d_call: -
v_call: TRBV28
j_call: TRBJ1-2
cdr3_nt: TGTGCCAGCAACGAACAGGCTGGCGGCTATGGCTACACCTTC
cdr3_aa: CASNEQAGGYGYTF

clone_size: -
cdr3_length: 18
d_call: -
v_call: TRBV11-2
j_call: TRBJ1-2
cdr3_nt: TGTGCCAGCAGCTTAGATGGGGTCATGAGGGAAGGGAACTATGGCTACACCTTC
cdr3_aa: CASSLDGVMREGNYGYTF

clone_size: -
cdr3_length: 15
d_call: -
v_call: TRBV4-3
j_call: TRBJ1-2
cdr3_nt: TGCGCCAGCAGCCCAACTTGGAGGGGAGACTATGGCTACACCTTC
cdr3_aa: CASSPTWRGDYGYTF